A single sample gave rise to the 32 T cell receptor beta chains below, sequenced in a study of CD8 T cells in Susac syndrome. cDNA came from around 0.5 to 1 ug RNA primed by random hexamers. TCRdb processed the immunoSEQ multiplex PCR reads anew with MiXCR; each CDR3 protein has one entry. The profile covers 150,000 to 200,000 distinct CDR3 sequences, with over 75% appearing a single time and 0.075% to 0.095% taken by the ten largest. Sequenced sample: CD4+ T cells from PBMCs. The receptors here all came from a human donor with Susac syndrome.

V usage is TRBV20-1 and J usage is TRBJ2-1; 10 bases agree with TRBD1. The CDR3 has 14 residues. After removal of 2 bases from V and 5 bases from J, the junction contained 3 bases not matched to a gene. Germline V CDR1 and CDR2: DFQATT, SNEGSKA (reference sequence). As DNA, the CDR3 is TGCAGTGCTAGAACGGACAGGGGGGACAATGAGCAGTTCTTC. It translates to CSARTDRGDNEQFF.

This clonotype was observed once. J is TRBJ2-7 and V is TRBV29-1; 10 bases are a match to TRBD2. The V segment lost 1 base and the J segment 2 bases; nucleotides outside the gene matches: 8. CDR1 is SQVTM and CDR2 is ANQGSEA in the germline V gene. The CDR3 length is 16 residues. CDR3: CSVEGTPSGRAYEQYF. CDR3 coding DNA: TGCAGCGTTGAAGGGACCCCCAGCGGGAGGGCCTACGAGCAGTACTTC.

The chain combines TRBV6-5 with TRBJ2-7, with D perhaps matching TRBD2 (5 bases). Germline CDR1 reads MNHEY; CDR2 reads SVGAGI. This CDR3 spans 15 amino acids. Trimming took 0 bases from V and 5 from J, leaving 14 bases between them. CDR3 residues: CASSYSSSGSHEQYF. The CDR3 coding sequence is TGTGCCAGCAGTTACTCGTCGAGTGGGAGTCACGAGCAGTACTTC.

This clonotype was detected a few times. The chain uses TRBV30 and TRBJ2-7, with D uncertain. This CDR3 spans 11 amino acids. The germline CDR1 and CDR2 sequences are GTSNPN and SVGIG (reference sequence). V lost 3 bases and J 5 bases, leaving 8 bases between the germline ends. DNA of the CDR3: TGTGCCTGGAGCTCCCCTAACGAGCAGTACTTC. This gives the protein CAWSSPNEQYF.

This clonotype was detected only once. V gene TRBV12-3 or TRBV12-4 combines with J gene TRBJ2-2, with 8 nucleotides matching TRBD2. This CDR3 region has 15 residues. The trim removed 4 bases at V and 3 bases at J, leaving 4 bases unmatched. Here the CDR3 DNA reads TGTGCCAGCAGTTCCAGCGGGAGTGACACCGGGGAGCTGTTTTTT. Amino acids: CASSSSGSDTGELFF.

Only a few counts were recorded for this clonotype. J is TRBJ1-2 and V is TRBV19; no reliable D call. This CDR3 region has 12 residues. The V gene lost 3 bases and the J gene lost 3 bases, with 5 bases spanning the gap. CDR1 and CDR2 (germline): LNHDA, SQIVND (reference sequence). The CDR3 DNA is TGTGCCAGTAGTATTACGGACTATGGCTACACCTTC. Protein sequence: CASSITDYGYTF.

The rearrangement uses TRBV12-3 or TRBV12-4 and TRBJ1-5; tentatively, D is TRBD1 (5 bases). CDR3 size: 15 residues. V was pared by 5 bases and J by 3 bases, with 14 bases between. CDR3 in amino acids: CASSASGANNQPQHF. CDR3 sequence (DNA): TGTGCCAGCAGTGCTTCCGGGGCGAACAATCAGCCCCAGCATTTT.

The V and J genes are TRBV12-3 or TRBV12-4 and TRBJ2-2; tentative D call: TRBD1 (5 bases). The CDR3 is 13 amino acids. Trimming removed 2 bases from V and 5 bases from J, with 6 bases in between. CDR3 sequence (DNA): TGTGCCAGCAGTTTATACAGGACCGGGGAGCTGTTTTTT. Protein: CASSLYRTGELFF.

Comments on this clonotype: Germline is not matched at one junction end, which may reflect a read error. V and J are TRBV7-2 and TRBJ1-1; 8 bases align to TRBD1. Germline CDR1 and CDR2: SGHTA and FQGNSA. This CDR3 spans 15 amino acids. CDR3 region: CASSTSGQVNTEAFF. Written as DNA, the CDR3 is TGTGCCAGCAGCACATCGGGACAGGTGAATACTGAAGCTTTCTTT.

The chain carries TRBV2 and TRBJ2-3, with 7 bases matching TRBD2. Germline CDR1 reads SNHLY; CDR2 reads FYNNEI. Losses at the gene ends were 7 bases for V and 3 bases for J; bases not matched to a gene: 4. The CDR3 totals 13 residues. The CDR3 DNA follows: TGTGCCAGCACCCTCGGGGGGACAGATACGCAGTATTTT. As protein: CASTLGGTDTQYF.

The chain combines TRBV7-9 with TRBJ1-4; no reliable D call. Germline V lookup: CDR1 SEHNR, CDR2 FQNEAQ (reference sequence). Trimming removed 4 bases at V and 0 bases at J, with 6 bases between. The CDR3 runs 14 residues. The CDR3 spells CASSSRATNEKLFF. CDR3 DNA sequence: TGTGCCAGCAGCTCTAGAGCAACTAATGAAAAACTGTTTTTT. The entire variable domain, with the rest obtained from reference TRBV7-9 and TRBJ1-4, is as follows: DTGVSQNPRHKITKRGQNVTFRCDPISEHNRLYWYRQTLGQGPEFLTYFQNEAQLEKSRLLSDRFSAERPKGSFSTLEIQRTEQGDSAMYLCASSSRATNEKLFFGSGTQLSVL.

The chain couples TRBV30 to TRBJ1-2; D gene ambiguous. This CDR3 region has 13 residues. Germline values: CDR1 GTSNPN, CDR2 SVGIG (reference sequence). Deletions cut 2 bases from V and 4 bases from J, with 11 bases between. CDR3 nucleotides: TGTGCCTGGAGTCCGAAGAAGATCTATGGCTACACCTTC. Protein: CAWSPKKIYGYTF.

V usage is TRBV11-1 and J usage is TRBJ2-7; 9 bases match TRBD2. CDR1 SGHAT and CDR2 FQDESV come from the germline V gene (reference sequence). V lost 5 bases and J lost 3; bases outside the gene matches: 11. This CDR3 is built from 16 residues. In DNA form, the CDR3 reads TGTGCCAGCAGCATCCCGACTAGCGGAAGCAACTACGAGCAGTACTTC. Amino acids: CASSIPTSGSNYEQYF.

The V gene is TRBV6-5, the J gene TRBJ2-3, with D uncertain. This CDR3 is 13 amino acids long. CDR1 is MNHEY and CDR2 is SVGAGI in the germline V gene. The CDR3 DNA reads TGTGCATCACTGGCAGCCGCCACAGATACGCAGTATTTT. This encodes CASLAAATDTQYF.

The chain joins TRBV12-3 or TRBV12-4 to TRBJ1-4; possibly TRBD1 for D (6 bases). The V end lost 5 bases, the J end lost 3 bases, and 10 bases lay between the germline ends. The CDR3 runs 14 residues. CDR3 in amino acids: CASSETGPNEKLFF. The CDR3 DNA sequence: TGTGCCAGCAGTGAGACAGGTCCTAATGAAAAACTGTTTTTT.

Remarks on this clonotype: Relative to the germline gene, one junction end is altered; a read error may explain this. The chain employs TRBV7-9 and TRBJ2-5; 8 bases are a match to TRBD2. The CDR3 is 17 amino acids. Germline CDR1 and CDR2: SEHNR and FQNEAQ (reference sequence). CDR3 in amino acids: CASSLGSAGVEQKTQYF. In DNA, the CDR3 is TGTGCCAGCAGCTTAGGCTCAGCGGGGGTTGAACAAAAGACTCAGTACTTC.

The chain recombines TRBV6-4 with TRBJ2-1; D possibly uses TRBD1 or TRBD2 (5 bases each). The germline V gene has CDR1 MRHNA and CDR2 SNTAGT. This CDR3 is 13 amino acids long. Trimming removed 2 bases from V and 8 bases from J, with 10 bases in between. CDR3 residues: CASSDGLGDEQFF. The CDR3 DNA sequence: TGTGCCAGCAGTGACGGGCTGGGGGATGAGCAGTTCTTC.

The gene calls are TRBV4-2 and TRBJ2-5; 10 nucleotides align to TRBD2. The CDR3 sequence is 17 residues long. Germline CDR1 LGHNA, CDR2 YNFKEQ. The J segment lost 2 bases and the V segment lost 1 base, leaving 7 bases of the junction unmatched. This CDR3 reads CASSQGSGGTIQETQYF. In DNA form, the CDR3 reads TGTGCCAGCAGCCAAGGTAGCGGGGGGACAATTCAAGAGACCCAGTACTTC.

The chain combines TRBV4-1 with TRBJ2-7; 7 bases agree with TRBD1. Germline V gene lookup returns CDR1 MGHRA and CDR2 YSYEKL. Unmatched junction bases numbered 9, after V lost 4 bases and J lost 3 bases. The CDR3 runs to 15 residues. CDR3 amino acids: CASSPLERDSYEQYF. In DNA form, the CDR3 reads TGCGCCAGCAGCCCCCTCGAGAGGGACAGCTACGAGCAGTACTTC.

The V and J genes are TRBV7-8 and TRBJ2-2, with 7 positions matching TRBD2. This CDR3 has 16 residues. After removal of 10 bases from V and 2 bases from J, the junction contained 13 bases not matched to a gene. The V gene's germline CDR1 is SGHVS and CDR2 FQNEAQ. CDR3 sequence: CAIPTPGTTNTGELFF. The DNA for the CDR3 is TGTGCCATCCCGACCCCCGGGACTACTAACACCGGGGAGCTGTTTTTT.

V usage is TRBV12-3 or TRBV12-4 and J usage is TRBJ2-4, with 10 nucleotides matching TRBD2. This CDR3 is 14 amino acids long. J lost 7 bases, V lost 7 bases, and 7 bases had no gene match. This chain's CDR3 is CASTPTSGNNIQYF. The CDR3 region has the DNA TGTGCCAGCACCCCTACTAGCGGGAACAACATTCAGTACTTC.

In its sample, this clonotype was seen once. The chain couples TRBV10-3 to TRBJ2-5; TRBD1 matches 7 bases. This CDR3 comprises 15 residues. The V gene's germline CDR1 is ENHRY and CDR2 SYGVKD. Losses at the gene ends were 4 bases for V and 6 bases for J; bases not matched to a gene: 11. CDR3: CAISGADRAVKTQYF. CDR3 nucleotide sequence: TGTGCCATCAGTGGGGCCGACAGGGCCGTGAAGACCCAGTACTTC.

The V gene is TRBV5-1, the J gene TRBJ2-5; possibly TRBD1 or TRBD2 for D (6 bases each). In germline, CDR1 is SGHRS, CDR2 YFSETQ. The CDR3 runs to 18 residues. Trimming shortened V by 7 bases and J by 2 bases, and 27 bases separated the two germline ends. CDR3 nucleotide sequence: TGCGCCAGCGCTAATATGGGGGGCGGAAATTACAGGCAAGAGACCCAGTACTTC. Encoded protein: CASANMGGGNYRQETQYF.

V and J are TRBV12-3 or TRBV12-4 and TRBJ2-1; 8 bases are shared with TRBD2. V was pared by 6 bases and J by 7 bases, with 8 bases of the junction left unmatched. The CDR3 is 14 residues long. The CDR3 is CASRAGGPSNEQFF. Here the CDR3 DNA reads TGTGCCAGCAGGGCGGGGGGTCCTTCTAATGAGCAGTTCTTC.

This chain links TRBV6-2 or TRBV6-3 with TRBJ2-5, with TRBD2 matching 8 bases. V lost 7 bases, J lost 3 bases, and 4 bases stayed unmatched. CDR3 length: 13 residues. In germline, CDR1 is MNHEY, CDR2 SVGEGT. CDR3 coding DNA: TGTGCCAGCACCTTCGGGGGGGAAGAGACCCAGTACTTC. Residues: CASTFGGEETQYF.

V gene TRBV19 combines with J gene TRBJ1-1; perhaps TRBD1 as D (6 bases). Trimming took 6 bases from V and 0 from J, leaving 11 bases between them. Germline V gene data show CDR1 as LNHDA and CDR2 as SQIVND (reference sequence). The CDR3 is made up of 14 amino acids. The CDR3, as DNA: TGTGCCAGTAGAAGGGGGAAAATGAACACTGAAGCTTTCTTT. Translating gives CASRRGKMNTEAFF.

The V and J genes are TRBV5-1 and TRBJ2-1; TRBD1 is a possible D gene (6 bases). V lost 6 bases and J lost 6, with 19 bases in between. Germline V CDR1 and CDR2: SGHRS, YFSETQ. The CDR3 contains 15 residues. The DNA for the CDR3 is TGCGCCAGCACCTCACAGGGATACACTGGCAATGAGCAGTTCTTC. Protein sequence: CASTSQGYTGNEQFF.

The V call is TRBV2, the J call TRBJ2-3; perhaps TRBD1 as D (5 bases). V was clipped by 2 bases and J by 14 bases, with 8 bases between them. The germline V gene has CDR1 SNHLY and CDR2 FYNNEI. The CDR3 totals 10 residues. CDR3 sequence: CASSESRAYF. The CDR3 bases are TGTGCCAGCAGTGAAAGCAGGGCGTATTTT. The full variable domain, completed using reference TRBV2 and TRBJ2-3, is EPEVTQTPSHQVTQMGQEVILRCVPISNHLYFYWYRQILGQKVEFLVSFYNNEISEKSEIFDDQFSVERPDGSNFTLKIRSTKLEDSAMYFCASSESRAYFGPGTRLTVL.

The chain uses TRBV5-1 and TRBJ2-3; D might be TRBD1 or TRBD2, each matching 5 bases. The CDR3 is 14 amino acids. V lost 1 base and J lost 3, with 9 bases in between. Germline-derived CDR1 and CDR2 are SGHRS and YFSETQ. The CDR3: CASSLRGATDTQYF. In nucleotides, the CDR3 is TGCGCCAGCAGCTTGAGAGGGGCTACAGATACGCAGTATTTT. Together with reference TRBV5-1 and TRBJ2-3, the CDR3 gives the full variable domain: KAGVTQTPRYLIKTRGQQVTLSCSPISGHRSVSWYQQTPGQGLQFLFEYFSETQRNKGNFPGRFSGRQFSNSRSEMNVSTLELGDSALYLCASSLRGATDTQYFGPGTRLTVL.

This chain connects TRBV14 to TRBJ2-7; perhaps TRBD2 as D (5 bases). The V end was cut by 6 bases, the J end by 0 bases, with 9 bases between. The CDR3 extends over 13 amino acids. Germline V gene lookup returns CDR1 SGHDN and CDR2 FVKESK. CDR3 region: CASRRASSYEQYF. The CDR3 nucleotides read TGTGCCAGCAGGAGGGCAAGCTCCTACGAGCAGTACTTC.

The V gene is TRBV28, the J gene TRBJ2-6, with TRBD1 as a possible D gene (6 bases). Trimming took 8 bases from V and 2 from J, leaving 13 bases between them. Germline CDR1 MDHEN, CDR2 SYDVKM. The CDR3 is 15 amino acids. CDR3 in DNA: TGTGCCAGCCTCCTACAGGGAGCTGGGGCCAACGTCCTGACTTTC. Amino acids: CASLLQGAGANVLTF.

This chain connects TRBV7-9 to TRBJ1-1; D gene ambiguous. CDR1 and CDR2 (germline): SEHNR, FQNEAQ (reference sequence). The length of the CDR3 is 13 residues. Between the trimmed V and J ends, which lost 5 bases and 11 bases, there was a span of 18 bases. The CDR3 DNA is TGTGCCAGCAGCCAGTTGCCGTCGAGGAGGGCTTTCTTT. Translation gives CASSQLPSRRAFF.